The 8 T cell receptor beta chains below were found in one sample sequenced in a study of a mutant IDH1 vaccine in newly diagnosed glioma. The time point here: week 47, end of study. All doses held 300 ug of mutant IDH1 20-mer peptide, with topical imiquimod. For these receptors, no antigen is known. Produced via immunoSEQ multiplex PCR; TCRdb's table is partial and in-frame only. This table has some 30,000 clones, about 86% appearing once. Sequenced here: PBMCs, sampled from a glioma patient whose treatment included an IDH1 peptide vaccine. The receptors were gathered from a man younger than 45 with glioma.

This rearrangement joins TRBV2 to TRBJ2-5, with TRBD1 matching over 9 bases. Looked up from germline, CDR1 is SNHLY and CDR2 is FYNNEI. The CDR3 contains 15 residues. The V gene end was trimmed by 6 bases and the J gene end by 4 bases; junction bases not matched to a gene: 9. CDR3 DNA sequence: TGTGCCAGCAGGGCGGACAGGGGCGGGGGAGAGACCCAGTACTTC. Translation: CASRADRGGGETQYF.

CDR3 protein: CASSNTGSNEQFF. CDR3 nucleotide sequence: TGTGCCAGTAGTAATACAGGGTCCAATGAGCAGTTCTTC. V usage is TRBV19 and J usage is TRBJ2-1; TRBD1 might be the D (6 bases). Deletions cut 4 bases from V and 6 bases from J, with 10 bases between. The CDR3 runs 13 residues. Germline values: CDR1 LNHDA, CDR2 SQIVND (reference sequence).

The chain recombines TRBV6-5 with TRBJ1-1; TRBD1 aligns across 7 bases. Germline lookup yields CDR1 MNHEY and CDR2 SVGAGI. The CDR3 contains 14 residues. V shed 6 bases and J 5 bases; nucleotides not matched to a gene: 9. The CDR3 bases are TGTGCCAGCAGATCGACAGGGCTAGGAACTGAAGCTTTCTTT. Its translation is CASRSTGLGTEAFF.

The rearrangement uses TRBV6-1 and TRBJ1-1; 7 bases line up with TRBD1. Germline CDR1 reads MNHNS; CDR2 reads SASEGT. The CDR3 is 11 amino acids. J lost 5 bases, V lost 10 bases, and 4 bases had no gene match. Written as DNA, the CDR3 is TGTGCCACCCACAGGGGAACTGAAGCTTTCTTT. This translates into CATHRGTEAFF.

The chain links TRBV7-2 to TRBJ2-7; the match to TRBD1 covers 8 bases. The CDR3 is made up of 13 amino acids. Germline-derived CDR1 and CDR2 are SGHTA and FQGNSA. Trimming at V came to 5 bases and at J to 6 bases, leaving 6 bases not matched to a gene. CDR3 sequence reads: CASSLWTGLEQYF. CDR3 DNA: TGTGCCAGCAGCCTATGGACAGGGCTCGAGCAGTACTTC. Complete variable domain (other parts from reference TRBV7-2 and TRBJ2-7): GAGVSQSPSNKVTEKGKDVELRCDPISGHTALYWYRQSLGQGLEFLIYFQGNSAPDKSGLPSDRFSAERTGGSVSTLTIQRTQQEDSAVYLCASSLWTGLEQYFGPGTRLTVT.

The chain is built from TRBV6-4 and TRBJ2-7; 12 bases match TRBD2. CDR3 length equals 17 residues. Losses at the gene ends were 2 bases for V and 3 bases for J; bases not matched to a gene: 8. Germline V gene data show CDR1 as MRHNA and CDR2 as SNTAGT. The CDR3 DNA reads as TGTGCCAGCAGTGACACCCGACTAGCGGGAGATTGCTACGAGCAGTACTTC. Residues: CASSDTRLAGDCYEQYF.

The V and J genes are TRBV6-5 and TRBJ1-5; D remains unclear. The ends were cut back, 3 bases at V and 6 bases at J, with 9 bases in the middle. The CDR3 consists of 13 residues. In germline, CDR1 is MNHEY, CDR2 SVGAGI. The CDR3 sequence is CASSYKPGQPQHF. The CDR3 DNA sequence: TGTGCCAGCAGTTATAAGCCCGGTCAGCCCCAGCATTTT.

The V call is TRBV6-5, the J call TRBJ2-1; tentative D call: TRBD1 (5 bases). Germline V gene lookup returns CDR1 MNHEY and CDR2 SVGAGI. Between the trimmed V and J ends, which lost 4 bases and 7 bases, there was a span of 8 bases. This CDR3 has 12 amino acids. The CDR3 sequence is CASSFRGNEQFF. Here the CDR3 DNA reads TGTGCCAGCAGTTTTAGGGGAAATGAGCAGTTCTTC.